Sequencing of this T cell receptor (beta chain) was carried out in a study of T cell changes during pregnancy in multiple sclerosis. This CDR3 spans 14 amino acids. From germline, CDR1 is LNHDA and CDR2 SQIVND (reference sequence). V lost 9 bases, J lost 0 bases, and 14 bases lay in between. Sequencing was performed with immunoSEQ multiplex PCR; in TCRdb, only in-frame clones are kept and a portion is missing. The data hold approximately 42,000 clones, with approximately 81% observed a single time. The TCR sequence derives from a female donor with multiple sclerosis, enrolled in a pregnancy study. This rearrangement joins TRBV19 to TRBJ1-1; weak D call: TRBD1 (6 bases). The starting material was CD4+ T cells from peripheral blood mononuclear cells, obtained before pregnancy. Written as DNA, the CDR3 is TGTGCCAGCGCGGACAGCCCGATGAACACTGAAGCTTTCTTT. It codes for CASADSPMNTEAFF.